This entry lists 24 T cell receptor beta chains sequenced from one sample in a study of shared clonotypes between healthy human individuals. Sequencing was performed with immunoSEQ multiplex PCR; in TCRdb, only in-frame clones are kept and a portion is missing. The sample contains about half a million clones, 70% to 80% of which appear only once. Sequencing input: PBMCs. The receptors come from a woman between 40 and 55 years old in good health. Some clones in this sample may be carry-over from other donors' samples.

The chain combines TRBV28 with TRBJ2-7, with D unresolved. Germline CDR1 reads MDHEN; CDR2 reads SYDVKM. The CDR3 has 13 residues. V was cut by 6 bases and J by 0 bases, with 9 bases left in between. The CDR3 protein is CASSTPSSYEQYF. The DNA of the CDR3 is TGTGCCAGCAGCACCCCTTCCTCCTACGAGCAGTACTTC. Variable domain in full (rest from reference TRBV28 and TRBJ2-7): DVKVTQSSRYLVKRTGEKVFLECVQDMDHENMFWYRQDPGLGLRLIYFSYDVKMKEKGDIPEGYSVSREKKERFSLILESASTNQTSMYLCASSTPSSYEQYFGPGTRLTVT.

This chain connects TRBV20-1 to TRBJ2-3; 7 bases are a match to TRBD1. The trim removed 7 bases at V and 8 bases at J, leaving 6 bases unmatched. This CDR3 region has 11 residues. Germline CDR1 reads DFQATT; CDR2 reads SNEGSKA (reference sequence). The DNA for the CDR3 is TGCAGTGAGGGGGCGCAGGGTACGCAGTATTTT. Amino acid sequence: CSEGAQGTQYF.

The genes are TRBV27 and TRBJ2-7, with D perhaps given as TRBD1 or TRBD2 (6 bases each). Looked up from germline, CDR1 is MNHEY and CDR2 is SMNVEV (reference sequence). The V gene lost 5 bases and the J gene lost 1 base, with 15 bases spanning the gap. The CDR3 has 15 amino acids. CDR3 amino acids: CASSANPGASYEQYF. The DNA of the CDR3 is TGTGCCAGCAGTGCCAACCCGGGGGCTTCCTACGAGCAGTACTTC.

The chain joins TRBV9 to TRBJ2-2, with 7 bases identical to TRBD1. With V trimmed by 2 bases and J by 4 bases, 5 bases remained unmatched. CDR1 is SGDLS, CDR2 YYNGEE, per germline. The CDR3 has 15 residues. DNA of the CDR3: TGTGCCAGCAGCGTGACGGGACAGCGCACCGGGGAGCTGTTTTTT. This sequence encodes CASSVTGQRTGELFF.

The genes are TRBV18 and TRBJ2-5; D could derive from TRBD1 or TRBD2 (5 bases each). Judging by the DNA end, TRBJ2-7 fits better; the J call may be wrong. Germline CDR1 is KGHSH and CDR2 is LQKENI. The CDR3 runs to 13 residues. The CDR3 sequence: CASSRSGSDEQYF. In nucleotides, the CDR3 is TGTGCCAGCTCCCGATCAGGGAGTGACGAGCAGTACTTC.

The chain carries TRBV6-1 and TRBJ2-3; D gene ambiguous. The CDR3 extends over 14 amino acids. V was trimmed by 2 bases and J by 8 bases, leaving 14 bases between them. Germline CDR1 and CDR2: MNHNS and SASEGT. The CDR3 here is CASSEPGPPRTQYF. The CDR3, as DNA: TGTGCCAGCAGTGAACCTGGGCCCCCTCGTACGCAGTATTTT.

This clone was recorded once. One end of the junction is discordant with germline, which a read error may explain. The chain has TRBV5-1 and TRBJ1-1, with D hard to call. The CDR3 totals 14 residues. CDR1 is SGHRS and CDR2 is YFSETQ in the germline V gene. The CDR3 region has the DNA TGCGCCAGCAGCTTGGCCTCGGGTGGGCCTGAGGCTTTCTTT. It encodes CASSLASGGPEAFF.

The rearrangement uses TRBV2 and TRBJ2-3; 8 nucleotides match TRBD1. Germline trimming cut 8 bases from V and 4 bases from J; bases unmatched to any gene: 8. CDR1 and CDR2 (germline): SNHLY, FYNNEI. CDR3 length: 14 residues. The CDR3 reads CASAGTGGADTQYF. The CDR3 region has the DNA TGTGCCAGCGCGGGAACAGGGGGAGCAGATACGCAGTATTTT.

The V and J genes are TRBV29-1 and TRBJ1-1, with D possibly matching TRBD1 (6 bases). This CDR3 is built from 13 residues. With 6 bases removed from V and 5 bases from J, the gap between germline ends came to 16 bases. Germline CDR1 and CDR2: SQVTM and ANQGSEA. CDR3: CSVGPDQGTEAFF. The CDR3 region has the DNA TGCAGCGTGGGGCCCGACCAGGGGACTGAAGCTTTCTTT. Supplemented by reference TRBV29-1 and TRBJ1-1, the full variable domain reads SAVISQKPSRDICQRGTSLTIQCQVDSQVTMMFWYRQQPGQSLTLIATANQGSEATYESGFVIDKFPISRPNLTFSTLTVSNMSPEDSSIYLCSVGPDQGTEAFFGQGTRLTVV.

This sequence joins TRBV18 and TRBJ2-5, with D unclear. The V gene's germline CDR1 is KGHSH and CDR2 LQKENI. The V gene lost 4 bases and the J gene lost 0 bases, with 3 bases spanning the gap. This CDR3 is built from 12 residues. Here the CDR3 DNA reads TGTGCCAGCTCACAGTACCAAGAGACCCAGTACTTC. It is translated as CASSQYQETQYF. The full variable domain, in which reference TRBV18 and TRBJ2-5 provide the parts outside the CDR3, is NAGVMQNPRHLVRRRGQEARLRCSPMKGHSHVYWYRQLPEEGLKFMVYLQKENIIDESGMPKERFSAEFPKEGPSILRIQQVVRGDSAAYFCASSQYQETQYFGPGTRLLVL.

The chain carries TRBV6-1 and TRBJ2-1, with D uncertain. Germline V lookup: CDR1 MNHNS, CDR2 SASEGT. Trimming cost V 5 bases and J 4 bases, with 12 bases left between them. This CDR3 is built from 14 residues. In DNA form, the CDR3 reads TGTGCCAGCAGTTGGGATCGAGATTACAATGAGCAGTTCTTC. Amino acid sequence: CASSWDRDYNEQFF.

J is TRBJ1-2 and V is TRBV10-2; no firm D call. Germline-derived CDR1 and CDR2 are WSHSY and SAAADI. V was shortened by 3 bases and J by 5 bases, with 10 bases between the two germline ends. The CDR3 contains 13 residues. The CDR3 bases are TGCGCCAGCAGTGACGGACGGCGATATGGCTACACCTTC. This sequence encodes CASSDGRRYGYTF.

The rearrangement uses TRBV6-4 and TRBJ2-7; 8 positions match TRBD2. J gave up 5 bases and V 0 bases, and 15 bases lay outside the gene matches. There are 18 residues in the CDR3. Per the germline V gene, CDR1 is MRHNA and CDR2 is SNTAGT. The CDR3 protein is CASSDSRGEAGVRNEQYF. CDR3 DNA: TGTGCCAGCAGTGACTCGAGGGGCGAAGCGGGAGTTAGGAACGAGCAGTACTTC.

V and J are TRBV7-3 and TRBJ2-1, with D maybe TRBD1 (5 bases). The CDR3 has 14 residues. Germline assignment: CDR1 SGHTA and CDR2 FQGTGA. Trimming removed 0 bases at V and 9 bases at J, with 12 bases between. The CDR3 bases are TGTGCCAGCAGCTTAACAAGGGGCGTAGGTGAGCAGTTCTTC. Protein sequence: CASSLTRGVGEQFF. The whole variable domain, remainder taken from reference TRBV7-3 and TRBJ2-1, is GAGVSQTPSNKVTEKGKYVELRCDPISGHTALYWYRQSLGQGPEFLIYFQGTGAADDSGLPNDRFFAVRPEGSVSTLKIQRTERGDSAVYLCASSLTRGVGEQFFGPGTRLTVL.

The V call is TRBV7-9, the J call TRBJ2-1, with a weak D call TRBD2 (6 bases). The CDR3 runs to 16 residues. Germline CDR1 and CDR2: SEHNR and FQNEAQ (reference sequence). The ends were cut back, 2 bases at V and 6 bases at J, with 17 bases in the middle. CDR3 protein: CASSLRRDWGTNEQFF. The CDR3 region has the DNA TGTGCCAGCAGCTTACGAAGGGACTGGGGGACCAATGAGCAGTTCTTC.

The chain couples TRBV28 to TRBJ2-1, with 14 bases identical to TRBD2. The germline gives CDR1 MDHEN, CDR2 SYDVKM. The CDR3 is 19 amino acids. The V gene end was trimmed by 4 bases and the J gene end by 5 bases; junction bases not matched to a gene: 13. In DNA, the CDR3 is TGTGCCAGCAGTTCTCCTCCCGGGACTAGCGGGAGCGTGAACAATGAGCAGTTCTTC. It encodes CASSSPPGTSGSVNNEQFF.

The chain couples TRBV6-6 to TRBJ1-5, with 7 bases aligning to TRBD1. The CDR3 totals 14 residues. Looked up from germline, CDR1 is MNHNY and CDR2 is SVGAGI (reference sequence). Trimming removed 6 bases from V and 4 bases from J; junction bases left unmatched: 6. This chain's CDR3 is CASRLQGRNQPQHF. In nucleotides, the CDR3 is TGTGCCAGCAGACTACAGGGGAGAAATCAGCCCCAGCATTTT.

The rearrangement links TRBV9 to TRBJ1-1, with 7 bases aligning to TRBD1. The CDR3 is 14 residues long. Trimming at V came to 5 bases and at J to 1 base, leaving 5 bases not matched to a gene. Per the germline V gene, CDR1 is SGDLS and CDR2 is YYNGEE. Written as DNA, the CDR3 is TGTGCCAGCAGACCTTACAGGGGGAACACTGAAGCTTTCTTT. Encoded protein: CASRPYRGNTEAFF.

This chain links TRBV9 with TRBJ2-3; 7 bases are a match to TRBD1. The CDR3 length is 14 residues. Per the germline V gene, CDR1 is SGDLS and CDR2 is YYNGEE. Unmatched junction bases numbered 6, after V lost 6 bases and J lost 2 bases. CDR3 loop: CASTRQGHTDTQYF. The DNA for the CDR3 is TGTGCCAGCACAAGACAGGGCCACACAGATACGCAGTATTTT.

There are a few counts of this clone. The V call is TRBV11-2, the J call TRBJ1-4, with 8 nucleotides matching TRBD1. Per germline, CDR1 SGHAT and CDR2 FQNNGV. Losses at the gene ends were 1 base for V and 6 bases for J; bases not matched to a gene: 7. CDR3 size: 16 residues. For the CDR3, the DNA is TGTGCCAGCAGCTTAGGCACAGGGGGGCCCTATGAAAAACTGTTTTTT. Amino acids: CASSLGTGGPYEKLFF.

J is TRBJ2-1 and V is TRBV6-5; 8 bases are a match to TRBD2. The CDR3 spans 16 residues. Germline loops: CDR1 MNHEY, CDR2 SVGAGI. The V gene end was trimmed by 4 bases and the J gene end by 6 bases; junction bases not matched to a gene: 11. For the CDR3, the DNA is TGTGCCAGCAGTTCTCCCGGGAGGGGGGGAGGCAATGAGCAGTTCTTC. Translation gives CASSSPGRGGGNEQFF.

This clone was observed once. Within the sample, other DNA sequences also encode this same CDR3. The gene calls are TRBV19 and TRBJ2-3; D gene unclear. The CDR3 runs to 16 residues. Germline loops: CDR1 LNHDA, CDR2 SQIVND (reference sequence). V gave up 8 bases and J gave up 5 bases, with 23 bases separating them. The CDR3 protein is CASSPISSFPGDTQYF. The DNA for the CDR3 is TGTGCCAGTTCCCCCATTAGCTCATTTCCCGGAGATACGCAGTATTTT.

The chain is built from TRBV5-1 and TRBJ1-1; the D gene is possibly TRBD1 (6 bases). The germline V gene has CDR1 SGHRS and CDR2 YFSETQ. The CDR3 has 14 amino acids. Trimming left V 1 base short and J 3 bases short, with 10 bases between. CDR3 region: CASSLTGWDTEAFF. The CDR3, as DNA: TGCGCCAGCAGCTTGACAGGGTGGGACACTGAAGCTTTCTTT. Combining the CDR3 with reference TRBV5-1 and TRBJ1-1 gives the whole variable domain KAGVTQTPRYLIKTRGQQVTLSCSPISGHRSVSWYQQTPGQGLQFLFEYFSETQRNKGNFPGRFSGRQFSNSRSEMNVSTLELGDSALYLCASSLTGWDTEAFFGQGTRLTVV.

This clone appeared many times. V is TRBV10-2 and J is TRBJ2-3; the D is unclear. This CDR3 has 12 amino acids. The germline V and J ends were trimmed by 5 bases and 1 base, with 4 bases remaining between them. Germline CDR1 reads WSHSY; CDR2 reads SAAADI. DNA for the CDR3: TGCGCCAGCAGTTTCGGCACAGATACGCAGTATTTT. Translating gives CASSFGTDTQYF.